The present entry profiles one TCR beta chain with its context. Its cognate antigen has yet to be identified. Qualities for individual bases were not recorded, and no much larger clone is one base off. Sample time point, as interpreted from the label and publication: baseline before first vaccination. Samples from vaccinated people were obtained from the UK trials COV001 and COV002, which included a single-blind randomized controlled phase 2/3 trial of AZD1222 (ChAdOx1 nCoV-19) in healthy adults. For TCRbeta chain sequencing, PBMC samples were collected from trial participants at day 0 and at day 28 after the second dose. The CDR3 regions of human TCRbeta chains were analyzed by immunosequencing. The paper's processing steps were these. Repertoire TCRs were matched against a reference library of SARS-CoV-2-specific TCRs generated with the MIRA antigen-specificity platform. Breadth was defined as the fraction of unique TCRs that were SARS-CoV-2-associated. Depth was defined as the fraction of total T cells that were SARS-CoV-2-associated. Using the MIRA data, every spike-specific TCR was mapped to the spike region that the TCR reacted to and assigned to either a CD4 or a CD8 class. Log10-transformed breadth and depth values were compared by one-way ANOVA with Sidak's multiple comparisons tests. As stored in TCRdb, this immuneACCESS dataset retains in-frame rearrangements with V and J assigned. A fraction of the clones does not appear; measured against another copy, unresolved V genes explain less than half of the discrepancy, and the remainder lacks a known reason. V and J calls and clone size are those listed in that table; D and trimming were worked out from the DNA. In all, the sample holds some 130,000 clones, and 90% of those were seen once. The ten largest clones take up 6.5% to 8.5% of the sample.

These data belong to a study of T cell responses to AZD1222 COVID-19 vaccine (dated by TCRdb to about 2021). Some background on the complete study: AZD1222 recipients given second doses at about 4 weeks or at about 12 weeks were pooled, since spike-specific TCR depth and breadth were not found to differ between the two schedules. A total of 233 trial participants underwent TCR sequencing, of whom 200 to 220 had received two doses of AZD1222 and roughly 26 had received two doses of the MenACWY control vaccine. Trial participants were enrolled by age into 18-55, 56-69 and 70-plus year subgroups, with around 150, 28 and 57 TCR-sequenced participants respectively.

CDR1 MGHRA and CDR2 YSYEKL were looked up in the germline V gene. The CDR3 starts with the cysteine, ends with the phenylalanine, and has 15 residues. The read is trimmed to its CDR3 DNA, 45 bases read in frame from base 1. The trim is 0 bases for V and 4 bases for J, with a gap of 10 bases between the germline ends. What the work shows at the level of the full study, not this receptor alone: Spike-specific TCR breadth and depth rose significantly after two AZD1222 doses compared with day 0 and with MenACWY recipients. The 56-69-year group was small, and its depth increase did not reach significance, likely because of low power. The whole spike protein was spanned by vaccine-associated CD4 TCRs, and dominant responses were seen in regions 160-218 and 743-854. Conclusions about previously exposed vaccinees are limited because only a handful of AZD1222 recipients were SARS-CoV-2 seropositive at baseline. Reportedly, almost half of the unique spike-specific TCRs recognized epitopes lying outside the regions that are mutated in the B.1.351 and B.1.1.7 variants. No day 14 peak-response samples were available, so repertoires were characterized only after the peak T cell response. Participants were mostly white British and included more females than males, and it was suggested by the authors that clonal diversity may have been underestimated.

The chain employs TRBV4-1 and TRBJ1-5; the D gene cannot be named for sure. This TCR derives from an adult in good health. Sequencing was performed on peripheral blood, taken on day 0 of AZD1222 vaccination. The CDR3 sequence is CASSQDPVVNQPQHF. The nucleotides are TGCGCCAGCAGCCAAGATCCAGTTGTAAATCAGCCCCAGCATTTT.